This T cell receptor beta chain came from a study of neoadjuvant anti-PD-1 for oral cavity cancer. The sample holds a few counts of this clone. Its specificity is not known. Time point given: after neoadjuvant nivolumab, at surgical resection. The length of the CDR3 is 12 residues. V shed 2 bases and J shed 6 bases, with 4 bases lying between them. Germline V lookup: CDR1 LNHDA, CDR2 SQIVND (reference sequence). Data came from immunoSEQ multiplex PCR; TCRdb stores just in-frame clones and leaves some out. This sample carries tens of thousands of clones, 45% of them seen once, and the ten largest clones take around 38%. Study-wide points: Each response group had just three patients in TCR analyses. Treg/Th17 ratio rose with pretreatment blood and fell with post-treatment tumor TCRbeta clonality.

The input for sequencing was tumor tissue, taken after nivolumab (anti-PD-1) treatment. This clonotype originated in a person aged 35 to 85 with oral cavity squamous cell carcinoma. The chain uses TRBV19 and TRBJ1-4; D is uncertain. The CDR3 coding sequence is TGTGCCAGTAGTATACAGGATGAAAAACTGTTTTTT. Its protein is CASSIQDEKLFF.